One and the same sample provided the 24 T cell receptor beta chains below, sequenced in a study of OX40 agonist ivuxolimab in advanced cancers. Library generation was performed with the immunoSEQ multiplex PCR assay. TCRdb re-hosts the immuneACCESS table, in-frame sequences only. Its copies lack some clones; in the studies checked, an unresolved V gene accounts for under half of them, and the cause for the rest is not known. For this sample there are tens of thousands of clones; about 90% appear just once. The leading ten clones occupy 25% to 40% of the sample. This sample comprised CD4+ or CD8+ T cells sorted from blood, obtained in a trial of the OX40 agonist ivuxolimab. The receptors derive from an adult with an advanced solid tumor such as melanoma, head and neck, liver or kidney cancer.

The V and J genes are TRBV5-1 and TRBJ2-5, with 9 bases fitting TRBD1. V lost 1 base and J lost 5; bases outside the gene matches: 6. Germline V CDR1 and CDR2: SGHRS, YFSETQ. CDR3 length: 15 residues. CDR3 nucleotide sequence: TGCGCCAGCAGCTTGACAGGGGGCCAAGGCGAGACCCAGTACTTC. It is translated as CASSLTGGQGETQYF.

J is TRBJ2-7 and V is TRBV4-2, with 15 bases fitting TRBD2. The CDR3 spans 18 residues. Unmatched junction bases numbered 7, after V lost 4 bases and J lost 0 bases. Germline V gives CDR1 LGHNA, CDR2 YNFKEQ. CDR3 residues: CASSPRTSGGASSYEQYF. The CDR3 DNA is TGTGCCAGCAGCCCCCGGACTAGCGGGGGGGCCAGCTCCTACGAGCAGTACTTC.

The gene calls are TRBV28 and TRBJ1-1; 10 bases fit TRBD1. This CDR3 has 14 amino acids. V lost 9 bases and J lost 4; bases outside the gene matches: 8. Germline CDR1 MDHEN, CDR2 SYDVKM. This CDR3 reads CASHSTGGLTEAFF. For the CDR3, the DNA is TGTGCCAGTCATTCGACAGGGGGCCTCACTGAAGCTTTCTTT. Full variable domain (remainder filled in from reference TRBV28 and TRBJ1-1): DVKVTQSSRYLVKRTGEKVFLECVQDMDHENMFWYRQDPGLGLRLIYFSYDVKMKEKGDIPEGYSVSREKKERFSLILESASTNQTSMYLCASHSTGGLTEAFFGQGTRLTVV.

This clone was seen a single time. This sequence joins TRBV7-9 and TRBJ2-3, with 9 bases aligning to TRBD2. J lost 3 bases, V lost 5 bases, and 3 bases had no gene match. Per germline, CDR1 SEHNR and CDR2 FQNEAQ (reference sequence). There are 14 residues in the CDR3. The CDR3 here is CASSRSGGTDTQYF. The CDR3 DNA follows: TGTGCCAGCAGCCGTAGCGGGGGAACAGATACGCAGTATTTT.

As DNA, the CDR3 is TGTGCCGCCGGGGGCCAGGATGGCGAAAAACTGTTTTTT. Encoded protein: CAAGGQDGEKLFF. This chain joins TRBV5-5 and TRBJ1-4; D may be TRBD1 (6 bases). There are 13 residues in the CDR3. CDR1 SGHKS and CDR2 YYEKEE come from the germline V gene (reference sequence). Between the trimmed V and J ends, which lost 10 bases and 8 bases, there was a span of 18 bases.

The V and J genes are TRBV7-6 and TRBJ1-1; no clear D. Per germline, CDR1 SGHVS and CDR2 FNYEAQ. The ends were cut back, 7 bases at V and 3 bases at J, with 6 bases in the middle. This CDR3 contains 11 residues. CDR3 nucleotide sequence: TGTGCCAGCACCCCTCACACTGAAGCTTTCTTT. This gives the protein CASTPHTEAFF.

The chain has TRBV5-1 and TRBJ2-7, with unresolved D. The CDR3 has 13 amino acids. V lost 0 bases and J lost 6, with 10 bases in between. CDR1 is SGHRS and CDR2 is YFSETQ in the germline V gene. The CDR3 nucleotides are TGCGCCAGCAGCTTGGTGGTTTCGGTCGAGCAGTACTTC. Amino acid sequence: CASSLVVSVEQYF.

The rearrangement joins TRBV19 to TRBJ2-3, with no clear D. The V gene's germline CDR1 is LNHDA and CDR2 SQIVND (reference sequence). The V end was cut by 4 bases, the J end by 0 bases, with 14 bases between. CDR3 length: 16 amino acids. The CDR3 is CASSRSRDYSTDTQYF. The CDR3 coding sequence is TGTGCCAGTAGTAGGTCTAGAGATTATAGCACAGATACGCAGTATTTT.

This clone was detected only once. The CDR3 is CASSEDQVYEQYF. The CDR3 coding sequence is TGTGCCAGCAGTGAGGACCAAGTCTACGAGCAGTACTTC. V usage is TRBV2 and J usage is TRBJ2-7, with D unclear. The CDR3 loop spans 13 amino acids. Germline lookup yields CDR1 SNHLY and CDR2 FYNNEI. The V and J ends lost 3 bases and 3 bases respectively, with 9 bases between them.

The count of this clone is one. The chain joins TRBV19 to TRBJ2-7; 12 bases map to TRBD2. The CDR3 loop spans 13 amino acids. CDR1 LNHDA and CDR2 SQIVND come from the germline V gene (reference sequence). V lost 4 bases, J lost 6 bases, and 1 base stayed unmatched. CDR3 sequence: CASSKGLAGEQYF. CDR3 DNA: TGTGCCAGTAGTAAGGGACTAGCGGGCGAGCAGTACTTC.

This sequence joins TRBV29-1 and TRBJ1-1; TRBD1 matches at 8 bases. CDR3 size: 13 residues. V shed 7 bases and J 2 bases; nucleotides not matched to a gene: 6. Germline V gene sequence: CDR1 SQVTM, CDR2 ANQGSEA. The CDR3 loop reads CSGRGQENTEAFF. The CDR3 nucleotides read TGCAGCGGCAGGGGGCAGGAAAACACTGAAGCTTTCTTT.

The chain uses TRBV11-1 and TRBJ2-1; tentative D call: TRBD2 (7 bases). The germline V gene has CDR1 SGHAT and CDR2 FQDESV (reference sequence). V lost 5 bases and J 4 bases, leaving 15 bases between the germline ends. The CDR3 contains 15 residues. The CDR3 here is CASSIGGPSYNEQFF. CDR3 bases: TGTGCCAGCAGCATCGGGGGGCCCTCGTACAATGAGCAGTTCTTC.

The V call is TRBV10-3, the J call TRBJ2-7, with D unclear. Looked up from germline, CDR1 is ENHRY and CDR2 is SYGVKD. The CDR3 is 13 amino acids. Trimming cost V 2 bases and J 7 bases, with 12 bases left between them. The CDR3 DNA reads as TGTGCCATCAGTGAGCCTCCCGTCGAAGAGCAGTACTTC. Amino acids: CAISEPPVEEQYF.

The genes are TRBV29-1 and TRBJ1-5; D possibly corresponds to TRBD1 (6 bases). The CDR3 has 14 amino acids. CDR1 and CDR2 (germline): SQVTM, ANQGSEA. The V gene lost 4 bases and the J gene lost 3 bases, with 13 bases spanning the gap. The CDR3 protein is CSVALGQNNQPQHF. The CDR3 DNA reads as TGCAGCGTTGCCTTGGGACAAAACAATCAGCCCCAGCATTTT.

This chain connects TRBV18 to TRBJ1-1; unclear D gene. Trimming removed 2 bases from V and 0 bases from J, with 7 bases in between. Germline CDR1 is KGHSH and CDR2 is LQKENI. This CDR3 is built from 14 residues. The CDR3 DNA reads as TGTGCCAGCTCACCAACGGCACTGAACACTGAAGCTTTCTTT. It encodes CASSPTALNTEAFF.

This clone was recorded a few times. The CDR3 loop reads CASSSYTNTEAFF. CDR3 DNA: TGTGCCAGCAGTTCTTACACGAACACTGAAGCTTTCTTT. The chain carries TRBV7-3 and TRBJ1-1; no clear D. This CDR3 has 13 residues. The V end was cut by 6 bases, the J end by 1 base, with 9 bases between. The germline V gene has CDR1 SGHTA and CDR2 FQGTGA.

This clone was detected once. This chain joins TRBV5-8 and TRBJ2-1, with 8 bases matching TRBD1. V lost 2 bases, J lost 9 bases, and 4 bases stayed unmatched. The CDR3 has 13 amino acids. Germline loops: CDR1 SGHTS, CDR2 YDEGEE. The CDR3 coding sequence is TGTGCCAGCAGCTTAAACAGGGGGTTTGAGCAGTTCTTC. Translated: CASSLNRGFEQFF.

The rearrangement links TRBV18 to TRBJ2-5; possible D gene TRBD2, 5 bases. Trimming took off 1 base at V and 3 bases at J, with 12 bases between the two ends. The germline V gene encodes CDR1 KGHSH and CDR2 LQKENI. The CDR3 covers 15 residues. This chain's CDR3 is CASSPLNLREETQYF. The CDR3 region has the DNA TGTGCCAGCTCACCACTTAACCTGCGGGAAGAGACCCAGTACTTC. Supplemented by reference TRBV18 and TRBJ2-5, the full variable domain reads NAGVMQNPRHLVRRRGQEARLRCSPMKGHSHVYWYRQLPEEGLKFMVYLQKENIIDESGMPKERFSAEFPKEGPSILRIQQVVRGDSAAYFCASSPLNLREETQYFGPGTRLLVL.

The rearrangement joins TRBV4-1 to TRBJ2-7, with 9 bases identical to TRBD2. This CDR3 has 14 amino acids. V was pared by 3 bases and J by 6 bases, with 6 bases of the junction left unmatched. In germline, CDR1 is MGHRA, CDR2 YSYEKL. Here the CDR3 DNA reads TGCGCCAGCAGCCATCTAGCGGGAAGGGCCGAGCAGTACTTC. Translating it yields CASSHLAGRAEQYF.

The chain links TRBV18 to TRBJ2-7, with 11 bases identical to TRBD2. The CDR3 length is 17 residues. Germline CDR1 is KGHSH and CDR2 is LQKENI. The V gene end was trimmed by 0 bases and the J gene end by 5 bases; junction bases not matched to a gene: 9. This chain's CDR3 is CASSPPTRLAGSHEQYF. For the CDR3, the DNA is TGTGCCAGCTCACCACCGACGCGACTAGCGGGGAGCCACGAGCAGTACTTC. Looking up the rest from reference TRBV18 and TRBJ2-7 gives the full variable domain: NAGVMQNPRHLVRRRGQEARLRCSPMKGHSHVYWYRQLPEEGLKFMVYLQKENIIDESGMPKERFSAEFPKEGPSILRIQQVVRGDSAAYFCASSPPTRLAGSHEQYFGPGTRLTVT.

Here the CDR3 reads CASSLSKTSGENIQYF. DNA of the CDR3: TGTGCCAGCAGCTTGAGCAAAACTAGCGGGGAAAACATTCAGTACTTC. This chain connects TRBV5-4 to TRBJ2-4; 10 positions agree with TRBD2. Germline V gives CDR1 SGHNT, CDR2 YYREEE (reference sequence). CDR3 size: 16 residues. J lost 5 bases, V lost 1 base, and 6 bases had no gene match.

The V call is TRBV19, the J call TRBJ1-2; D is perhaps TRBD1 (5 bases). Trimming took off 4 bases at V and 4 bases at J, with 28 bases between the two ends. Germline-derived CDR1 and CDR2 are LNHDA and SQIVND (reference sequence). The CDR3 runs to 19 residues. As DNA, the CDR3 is TGTGCCAGTAGTAAAGGACAAGGGTCAGTCCATGGTGGCACCTATGGCTACACCTTC. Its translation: CASSKGQGSVHGGTYGYTF. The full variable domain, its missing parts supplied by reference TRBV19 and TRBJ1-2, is DGGITQSPKYLFRKEGQNVTLSCEQNLNHDAMYWYRQDPGQGLRLIYYSQIVNDFQKGDIAEGYSVSREKKESFPLTVTSAQKNPTAFYLCASSKGQGSVHGGTYGYTFGSGTRLTVV.

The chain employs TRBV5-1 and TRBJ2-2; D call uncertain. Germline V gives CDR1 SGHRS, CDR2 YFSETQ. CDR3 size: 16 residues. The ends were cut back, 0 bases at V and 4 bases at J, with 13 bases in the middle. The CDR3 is CASSLAPSPGTGELFF. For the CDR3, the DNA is TGCGCCAGCAGCTTGGCCCCCTCCCCGGGCACCGGGGAGCTGTTTTTT.

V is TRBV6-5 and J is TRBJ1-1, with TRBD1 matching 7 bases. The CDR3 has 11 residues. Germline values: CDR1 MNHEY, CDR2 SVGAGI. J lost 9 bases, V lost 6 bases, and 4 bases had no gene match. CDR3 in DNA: TGTGCCAGCAGAGAGACAGGGAAAGCTTTCTTT. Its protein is CASRETGKAFF.